This TCR beta chain was sequenced during a study of early T cells in non-severe SARS-CoV-2 infection. The overall study: Chains were not paired, and sequencing was done on bulk RNA from unsorted whole blood.

Germline CDR1 SQVTM, CDR2 ANQGSEA. This CDR3 is 13 amino acids long. V shed 5 bases and J shed 6 bases, with 17 bases lying between them. This clonotype was seen at least ten times. TCRdb processed the 5' RACE reads anew with MiXCR; each CDR3 protein has one entry. The table records around 19,000 distinct CDR3 sequences, around 5.7% of them present only once. The clonotype originates from an adult who was a healthcare worker with PCR-confirmed SARS-CoV-2 infection or an uninfected control (not recorded which). This sequence joins TRBV29-1 and TRBJ2-7; D is possibly TRBD2 (7 bases). The sample taken for sequencing was whole blood. DNA of the CDR3: TGCAGCGTTAAACAGGGAGGGGTAGGCGAGCAGTACTTC. It translates to CSVKQGGVGEQYF.